This T cell receptor (beta chain) stems from a study of control samples from healthy donors and cancer patients. The data were produced by immunoSEQ multiplex PCR, yet TCRdb's version contains in-frame clones alone and is incomplete. The table shows 110,000 or so clones, with 83% occurring only once. V shed 4 bases and J 0 bases; nucleotides not matched to a gene: 2. Germline assignment: CDR1 MNHNY and CDR2 SVGAGI (reference sequence). The CDR3 extends over 15 amino acids. The sequence came from a woman aged 45 to 65 in good health. The source material was blood. This chain joins TRBV6-6 and TRBJ2-2; 7 nucleotides line up with TRBD1. The CDR3 region is CASSFTGANTGELFF. CDR3 DNA: TGTGCCAGCAGTTTCACAGGGGCGAACACCGGGGAGCTGTTTTTT.